The 10 T cell receptor beta chains below come from one sample, sequenced in a study of cytomegalovirus exposure and HLA in healthy donors. Sequencing used immunoSEQ multiplex PCR; TCRdb keeps in-frame clones, though not all of them. This table has 150,000 to 200,000 clones, around nine tenths appearing once. The sequencing sample was made of PBMCs. The receptor set was obtained from a woman aged 30 to 39 in good health and CMV-seronegative.

The chain is built from TRBV4-1 and TRBJ2-5, with a weak D call TRBD2 (6 bases). CDR1 MGHRA and CDR2 YSYEKL come from the germline V gene. The ends were cut back, 1 base at V and 5 bases at J, with 14 bases in the middle. The CDR3 length is 15 residues. The CDR3 region is CASSQASTSQETQYF. The CDR3, as DNA: TGCGCCAGCAGCCAAGCCAGTACTAGCCAGGAGACCCAGTACTTC.

This chain uses TRBV5-1 with TRBJ2-2, with D maybe TRBD2 (5 bases). This CDR3 is 15 amino acids long. From germline, CDR1 is SGHRS and CDR2 YFSETQ. The V gene lost 0 bases and the J gene lost 4 bases, with 10 bases spanning the gap. The CDR3 loop reads CASSLASGFTGELFF. CDR3 DNA: TGCGCCAGCAGCTTGGCTTCGGGGTTCACCGGGGAGCTGTTTTTT.

The CDR3 bases are TGTGCCAGCAGCGTAGCAGGACAGGGGAGTGAGCAGTACTTC. Residues: CASSVAGQGSEQYF. The chain is built from TRBV9 and TRBJ2-7; 9 bases are shared with TRBD1. V gave up 0 bases and J gave up 7 bases; unmatched junction bases: 5. CDR1 is SGDLS and CDR2 is YYNGEE in the germline V gene. CDR3 length: 14 amino acids.

This rearrangement joins TRBV19 to TRBJ2-7; TRBD2 agrees at 9 bases. The germline V gene has CDR1 LNHDA and CDR2 SQIVND (reference sequence). J gave up 4 bases and V 4 bases, and 8 bases lay outside the gene matches. CDR3 length equals 15 residues. CDR3 sequence (DNA): TGTGCCAGTAGTACTGTGGGACTAGCTCCGTACGAGCAGTACTTC. Translation: CASSTVGLAPYEQYF.

The rearrangement uses TRBV5-4 and TRBJ2-2; 11 nucleotides align to TRBD1. The junction had 3 bases not matched to a gene; V was cut back by 4 bases and J by 7 bases. Germline assignment: CDR1 SGHNT and CDR2 YYREEE (reference sequence). The CDR3 covers 14 residues. Written as DNA, the CDR3 is TGTGCCAGCAGCCCGGGACAGGGGGTCGGGGAGCTGTTTTTT. The encoded protein is CASSPGQGVGELFF.

The chain has TRBV18 and TRBJ2-2; 8 bases agree with TRBD2. This CDR3 contains 14 residues. V was pared by 3 bases and J by 5 bases, with 2 bases of the junction left unmatched. Germline values: CDR1 KGHSH, CDR2 LQKENI. CDR3 residues: CASSPGLATGELFF. DNA for the CDR3: TGTGCCAGCTCACCTGGACTAGCTACCGGGGAGCTGTTTTTT.

The V gene is TRBV6-5, the J gene TRBJ1-1; D remains unclear. The CDR3 extends over 14 amino acids. Germline V CDR1 and CDR2: MNHEY, SVGAGI. The V end was cut by 3 bases, the J end by 2 bases, with 10 bases between. CDR3 residues: CASSYDTLNTEAFF. The CDR3 DNA sequence: TGTGCCAGCAGTTATGACACCCTCAACACTGAAGCTTTCTTT.

The J gene is TRBJ1-3, the V gene TRBV29-1; possible D gene TRBD1, 5 bases. CDR1 and CDR2 (germline): SQVTM, ANQGSEA. The CDR3 runs to 11 residues. Trimming stripped 4 bases from V and 4 bases from J, with 5 bases between. This CDR3 reads CSVGQGNTIYF. The CDR3 nucleotides read TGCAGCGTTGGACAGGGAAACACCATATATTTT.

The chain carries TRBV5-5 and TRBJ2-7; tentative D call: TRBD2 (7 bases). The CDR3 length is 14 residues. CDR1 SGHKS and CDR2 YYEKEE come from the germline V gene (reference sequence). Trimming shortened V by 4 bases and J by 3 bases, and 14 bases separated the two germline ends. The CDR3 nucleotides are TGTGCCAGCAGCAGGGCGGGGGCAGACTACGAGCAGTACTTC. This gives the protein CASSRAGADYEQYF.

The rearrangement joins TRBV25-1 to TRBJ1-4, with D maybe TRBD1 (6 bases). The V and J ends lost 0 bases and 8 bases respectively, with 19 bases between them. The CDR3 has 17 amino acids. Germline V lookup: CDR1 MGHDK, CDR2 SYGVNS. For the CDR3, the DNA is TGTGCCAGCAGTGAATATTCCCGGGGGGCTCTCGTAGAAAAACTGTTTTTT. Its protein is CASSEYSRGALVEKLFF.